This is a list of T cell receptor beta chains from one sample in a study of Ad26.COV2.S vaccination and SARS-CoV-2 variants. The repertoire was sequenced with immunoSEQ multiplex PCR; TCRdb's copy has only in-frame clones and lacks some. The sample has about 350,000 clones; 88% are singletons. Source: peripheral blood, taken in a trial of Ad26.COV2.S vaccine versus placebo. The receptor set was obtained from a person between 18 and 65 years old who received the Ad26.COV2.S COVID-19 vaccine or a placebo. Each CDR3 is given with its conserved first and last residue. The D gene is left open where the match is weak. Clone size is stated in some rows and not others, as once, few, many or a class when expanded.

abundance | d_gene | j_gene | v_gene | CDR3aa | CDR3nt
NA | NA | TRBJ1-1 | TRBV28 | CASSSHYAVADTEAFF | TGTGCCAGCAGTTCCCATTACGCGGTGGCAGACACTGAAGCTTTCTTT
NA | NA | TRBJ1-6 | TRBV7-9 | CASSLGPENSPLHF | TGTGCCAGCAGCTTAGGTCCCGAGAATTCACCCCTCCACTTT
NA | NA | TRBJ2-2 | TRBV27 | CASSFFSTGELFF | TGTGCCAGCAGTTTTTTCTCCACCGGGGAGCTGTTTTTT
NA | TRBD1 | TRBJ2-1 | TRBV28 | CASSPDRQGWIDEQFF | TGTGCCAGCAGTCCCGACCGACAGGGGTGGATCGATGAGCAGTTCTTC
NA | NA | TRBJ2-7 | TRBV11-1 | CASSLKRHSDYEQYF | TGTGCCAGCAGCTTAAAACGTCACTCCGACTACGAGCAGTACTTC
NA | NA | TRBJ1-1 | TRBV6-5 | CASCPPQARGKEAFF | TGTGCCAGCTGTCCCCCACAAGCGAGGGGGAAGGAAGCTTTCTTT
NA | NA | TRBJ1-1 | TRBV6-5 | CASRRTVNTEAFF | TGTGCCAGCCGCCGGACAGTCAACACTGAAGCTTTCTTT
once | NA | TRBJ1-2 | TRBV6-5 | CASSLNRESYGYTF | TGTGCCAGCAGTTTGAACAGGGAAAGCTATGGCTACACCTTC
once | TRBD1 | TRBJ1-4 | TRBV12-5 | CASGFSFRTGGYEKLFF | TGTGCTAGTGGTTTCTCATTTAGGACAGGGGGCTATGAAAAACTGTTTTTT
NA | TRBD1 | TRBJ1-2 | TRBV5-1 | CASSLEPGQGSGYTF | TGCGCCAGCAGCTTGGAACCGGGACAGGGCTCTGGCTACACCTTC
NA | TRBD1 | TRBJ1-2 | TRBV6-4 | CASSQDRGDGYTF | TGTGCCAGCAGTCAAGACAGGGGCGATGGCTACACCTTC
NA | TRBD1 | TRBJ2-1 | TRBV11-2 | CASSFRGFSSSYNEQFF | TGTGCCAGCAGCTTCAGGGGGTTCTCGAGCTCCTACAATGAGCAGTTCTTC
NA | NA | TRBJ1-4 | TRBV30 | CAWSGWGTSNEKLFF | TGTGCCTGGAGTGGCTGGGGGACGTCTAATGAAAAACTGTTTTTT
NA | NA | TRBJ2-3 | TRBV25-1 | CASSGPPSRRGTDTQYF | TGTGCCAGCAGTGGGCCCCCCTCTAGGAGAGGCACAGATACGCAGTATTTT
NA | TRBD1 | TRBJ1-1 | TRBV5-1 | CASSLGQGSGGTEAFF | TGCGCCAGCAGCTTGGGACAGGGGTCTGGAGGCACTGAAGCTTTCTTT